Below are 2 T cell receptor beta chains sequenced from a single sample in a study of blood T cells in healthy people across ages. Next came a second PCR, run for about 6 to 12 cycles, which used a sample-barcoded 5' primer along with a J-beta primer mix. TCRdb called the 5' RACE reads again in MiXCR, with one record for every CDR3 protein. Of about 630,000 distinct CDR3 sequences in the sample, over 20% were seen once. The sequencing input was blood. Receptors were obtained from a man aged 65-85 years in good health.

The chain couples TRBV20-1 to TRBJ2-1, with 7 bases that match TRBD2. Germline V gives CDR1 DFQATT, CDR2 SNEGSKA (reference sequence). V shed 0 bases, J shed 2 bases, and the junction held 19 bases outside the gene matches. The CDR3 loop spans 20 amino acids. The CDR3 is CSARDGGISTGGRTYNEQFF. The CDR3 nucleotides read TGCAGTGCTAGAGATGGAGGCATTAGTACGGGAGGCAGAACCTACAATGAGCAGTTCTTC.

The gene calls are TRBV12-3 or TRBV12-4 and TRBJ2-1, with 15 bases aligning to TRBD2. Unmatched junction bases numbered 3, after V lost 6 bases and J lost 3 bases. The CDR3 covers 16 residues. The CDR3, as DNA: TGTGCCAGCAGGGGACTAGCGGGAGGACGCTACAATGAGCAGTTCTTC. Its translation is CASRGLAGGRYNEQFF.